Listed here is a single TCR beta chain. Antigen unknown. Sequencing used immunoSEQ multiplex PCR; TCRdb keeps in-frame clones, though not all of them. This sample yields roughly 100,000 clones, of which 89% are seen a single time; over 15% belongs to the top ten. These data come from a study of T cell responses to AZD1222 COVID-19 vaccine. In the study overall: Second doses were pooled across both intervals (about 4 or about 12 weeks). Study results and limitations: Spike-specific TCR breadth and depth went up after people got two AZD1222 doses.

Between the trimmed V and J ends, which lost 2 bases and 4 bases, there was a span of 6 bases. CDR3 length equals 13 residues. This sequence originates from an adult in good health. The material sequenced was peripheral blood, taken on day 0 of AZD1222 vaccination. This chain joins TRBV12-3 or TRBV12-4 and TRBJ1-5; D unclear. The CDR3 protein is CASSLTQNQPQHF. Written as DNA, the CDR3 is TGTGCCAGCAGTTTAACGCAAAATCAGCCCCAGCATTTT.